This T cell receptor (beta chain) was sequenced in a study of graft-versus-host responses after intestinal transplantation. Study as a whole: Recipients were given multivisceral, liver-intestinal, or isolated intestinal transplants.

Repertoires were generated with immunoSEQ multiplex PCR, while TCRdb's copy carries only in-frame clones and drops some. This table has about 9,600 clones, almost 95% appearing once. The CDR3 runs 13 residues. The ends were cut back, 4 bases at V and 5 bases at J, with 11 bases in the middle. Germline V lookup: CDR1 ENHRY, CDR2 SYGVKD. The chain links TRBV10-3 to TRBJ1-1; D gene uncertain. The TCR originated in a human patient who received an intestinal transplant, so some T cells may come from the graft donor. Sequenced here: PBMCs, sampled more than 40 days after intestinal transplantation. CDR3 nucleotides: TGTGCCATCAGTGTGGAGGGAGGGACTGAAGCTTTCTTT. It yields the protein CAISVEGGTEAFF.